The 8 T cell receptor beta chains reported below all come from one sample, sequenced in a study of control samples from healthy donors and cancer patients. TCRdb's table, derived via immunoSEQ multiplex PCR, lists solely in-frame clones and lacks some. The data hold approximately 72,000 clones, with about 89% observed a single time. Material for sequencing was blood. The receptors shown here come from a man aged 50-60 years in good health.

This clone was counted once. This chain connects TRBV18 to TRBJ2-1; D is unclear. CDR1 and CDR2 from the germline V gene are KGHSH and LQKENI. V was cut by 6 bases and J by 7 bases, with 10 bases left in between. The CDR3 contains 12 residues. The CDR3 nucleotides read TGTGCCAGCTCCCCTCGCCCAAATGAGCAGTTCTTC. This translates into CASSPRPNEQFF. The variable domain in full, completed from reference TRBV18 and TRBJ2-1, reads NAGVMQNPRHLVRRRGQEARLRCSPMKGHSHVYWYRQLPEEGLKFMVYLQKENIIDESGMPKERFSAEFPKEGPSILRIQQVVRGDSAAYFCASSPRPNEQFFGPGTRLTVL.

V gene TRBV5-1 combines with J gene TRBJ2-7, with TRBD2 as a possible D gene (7 bases). Trimming cost V 4 bases and J 0 bases, with 17 bases left between them. Germline values: CDR1 SGHRS, CDR2 YFSETQ. The CDR3 extends over 16 amino acids. The CDR3 spells CASSPRAGASSYEQYF. CDR3 sequence (DNA): TGCGCCAGCAGCCCGAGGGCGGGGGCGAGCTCCTACGAGCAGTACTTC.

The V call is TRBV7-3, the J call TRBJ2-1, with 7 nucleotides matching TRBD2. The CDR3 length is 15 residues. V shed 2 bases, J shed 3 bases, and the junction held 4 bases outside the gene matches. Germline loops: CDR1 SGHTA, CDR2 FQGTGA. This CDR3 reads CASSLLGGNYNEQFF. Here the CDR3 DNA reads TGTGCCAGCAGCTTATTGGGGGGGAACTACAATGAGCAGTTCTTC.

The gene calls are TRBV7-9 and TRBJ2-2; TRBD1 aligns across 8 bases. The V segment lost 5 bases and the J segment 3 bases; nucleotides outside the gene matches: 5. There are 15 residues in the CDR3. Germline V gives CDR1 SEHNR, CDR2 FQNEAQ (reference sequence). CDR3 sequence: CASSPETGDTGELFF. CDR3 DNA sequence: TGTGCCAGCAGCCCAGAGACAGGGGACACCGGGGAGCTGTTTTTT.

This clone was counted between two and nine times. The chain is built from TRBV14 and TRBJ2-3; D is perhaps TRBD2 (6 bases). There are 16 residues in the CDR3. V shed 1 base and J shed 0 bases, with 11 bases lying between them. CDR1 is SGHDN, CDR2 FVKESK, per germline. CDR3 region: CASSQGTRGSTDTQYF. The CDR3 region has the DNA TGTGCCAGCAGCCAAGGGACACGGGGGAGCACAGATACGCAGTATTTT. Together with reference TRBV14 and TRBJ2-3, the CDR3 gives the full variable domain: EAGVTQFPSHSVIEKGQTVTLRCDPISGHDNLYWYRRVMGKEIKFLLHFVKESKQDESGMPNNRFLAERTGGTYSTLKVQPAELEDSGVYFCASSQGTRGSTDTQYFGPGTRLTVL.

This sequence joins TRBV18 and TRBJ2-5, with D perhaps being TRBD1 or TRBD2 (5 bases each). V lost 4 bases to trimming and J lost 4 bases, with 19 bases between them. The CDR3 is 16 amino acids. Germline V lookup: CDR1 KGHSH, CDR2 LQKENI. The CDR3 loop reads CASSHPGTPGRETQYF. CDR3 nucleotide sequence: TGTGCCAGCTCACACCCCGGGACCCCTGGGAGAGAGACCCAGTACTTC.

The chain joins TRBV7-2 to TRBJ1-3, with a weak D call TRBD1 (5 bases). Germline loops: CDR1 SGHTA, CDR2 FQGNSA. V was pared by 1 base and J by 4 bases, with 11 bases between. This CDR3 spans 15 amino acids. The CDR3: CASSLGGRVGNTIYF. In nucleotides, the CDR3 is TGTGCCAGCAGCTTAGGTGGCAGGGTAGGAAACACCATATATTTT.

This clone has just one count. The chain recombines TRBV10-1 with TRBJ2-3; no firm D call. Trimming pared 2 bases from V and 6 bases from J, leaving 3 bases between. This CDR3 contains 11 residues. Germline CDR1 is WNHNN and CDR2 is SYGVQD (reference sequence). The CDR3 DNA reads as TGCGCCAGCAGTGAGGACGATACGCAGTATTTT. Translation gives CASSEDDTQYF.